A selection of T cell receptor beta chains follows, all from one sample in a study of blood T cell repertoires in COVID-19. This table comes from immunoSEQ multiplex PCR, and its TCRdb copy is limited to in-frame clones, with some not included. This table holds 150,000 to 200,000 clones, about 87% found once. Input material: peripheral blood. Receptors were obtained from a woman under 30 who had recovered from COVID-19. Each CDR3 is given with its conserved first and last residue. The D gene is left open where the match is weak. The size entry is marked missing in some rows and otherwise reads once, few, many or a size class.

- TRBJ2-7 - TRBV19 13 CASSGQTTYEQYF
few TRBJ1-1 - TRBV7-2 14 CASSPSGRLAEAFF
- TRBJ2-7 TRBD1 TRBV2 14 CASSTGTGSYEQYF
- TRBJ2-2 TRBD1 TRBV6-2/TRBV6-3 15 CASSQGAGETGELFF
- TRBJ2-3 TRBD1 TRBV24-1 15 CATSDLGQGTDTQYF
- TRBJ1-1 - TRBV19 14 CASNSGGFGTEAFF
- TRBJ2-7 TRBD1 TRBV7-2 14 CASSSGQDSYEQYF
- TRBJ1-4 - TRBV4-1 17 CASSQGAGERANEKLFF
few TRBJ1-5 TRBD1 TRBV25-1 13 CASSYRGGQPQHF
- TRBJ2-4 - TRBV15 14 CATGLRGAKNIQYF
- TRBJ1-6 - TRBV3-1/TRBV3-2 18 CASSQVDRTSNYNSPLHF
- TRBJ1-5 - TRBV27 15 CASSAYYQGNQPQHF
once TRBJ2-5 - TRBV2 12 CASTPRGETQYF
- TRBJ2-1 - TRBV30 12 CAWSGVGGPQFF
- TRBJ2-3 TRBD2 TRBV9 15 CASNGGSGDTDTQYF
- TRBJ1-1 - TRBV6-2/TRBV6-3 13 CASSYGGGTEAFF
- TRBJ2-7 TRBD1 TRBV11-2 12 CASSRTGYEQYF
- TRBJ2-5 TRBD1 TRBV5-4 14 CASSGNRGQETQYF
- TRBJ2-7 - TRBV4-1 15 CASSQEGTQVYEQYF
- TRBJ2-3 - TRBV5-6 16 CASSLPRLRDTDTQYF
once TRBJ2-7 - TRBV3-1/TRBV3-2 16 CASSQVPGRRSYEQYF
- TRBJ1-1 TRBD1 TRBV28 12 CASSVNRGEAFF
- TRBJ1-1 - TRBV15 16 CATSISTGFQEGEAFF
- TRBJ1-5 TRBD1 TRBV6-1 15 CASSEAGTDYQPQHF
- TRBJ1-2 TRBD1 TRBV2 14 CASIPGGQGSGYTF
- TRBJ1-1 TRBD1 TRBV7-6 15 CASSNYTQGGTEAFF
- TRBJ1-5 TRBD1 TRBV6-2/TRBV6-3 16 CASSALRGQVTQPQHF
- TRBJ2-1 TRBD2 TRBV7-3 17 CASSLFVYGRGDNEQFF
- TRBJ1-1 - TRBV5-1 17 CASSLLGLRGPGTEAFF
- TRBJ2-2 - TRBV6-4 15 CASSDLDSNTGELFF
- TRBJ2-6 - TRBV5-1 16 CASSETVSPGANVLTF
- TRBJ2-2 TRBD1 TRBV19 14 CASWGQGEAGELFF
- TRBJ1-2 - TRBV25-1 17 CASSEYWPRAGDYGYTF
- TRBJ1-1 TRBD1 TRBV5-1 18 CASSLRATGGLINTEAFF
- TRBJ1-5 TRBD1 TRBV2 16 CASSDPGQGGNQPQHF
- TRBJ1-4 - TRBV25-1 11 CASSVGQRLFF
- TRBJ1-4 - TRBV10-1 15 CASREGGATNEKLFF
- TRBJ2-7 TRBD2 TRBV11-2 14 CASSSSGDLYEQYF
- TRBJ1-2 TRBD1 TRBV4-3 15 CASSPDRAANYGYTF
few TRBJ2-1 - TRBV27 15 CASSLCGTWHNEQFF
- TRBJ1-2 TRBD1 TRBV12-5 17 CASGLVLGTGSNYGYTF
- TRBJ2-3 TRBD2 TRBV9 16 CASSVRAGGSTDTQYF
- TRBJ2-2 TRBD2 TRBV5-1 16 CASSLFAGGNTGELFF
- TRBJ1-6 - TRBV19 15 CASTSRAGHNSPLHF
- TRBJ1-1 - TRBV7-6 14 CASSSLDRNTEAFF
- TRBJ2-2 - TRBV21-1 16 CASSKVNGMDTGELFF
- TRBJ2-3 - TRBV5-1 14 CASSLESGLDTQYF
- TRBJ1-5 - TRBV7-9 16 CASSCYYHGCNQPQHF
- TRBJ2-7 TRBD1 TRBV3-1/TRBV3-2 15 CASSQGQVSFYEQYF
- TRBJ2-3 - TRBV5-1 12 CASSVDQRTQYF
- TRBJ1-2 TRBD1 TRBV4-1 14 CASSQEDRVYGYTF
- TRBJ2-5 - TRBV7-2 13 CASSSGTLWAQYF
- TRBJ1-2 - TRBV6-4 16 CASSDSSGVDPYGYTF